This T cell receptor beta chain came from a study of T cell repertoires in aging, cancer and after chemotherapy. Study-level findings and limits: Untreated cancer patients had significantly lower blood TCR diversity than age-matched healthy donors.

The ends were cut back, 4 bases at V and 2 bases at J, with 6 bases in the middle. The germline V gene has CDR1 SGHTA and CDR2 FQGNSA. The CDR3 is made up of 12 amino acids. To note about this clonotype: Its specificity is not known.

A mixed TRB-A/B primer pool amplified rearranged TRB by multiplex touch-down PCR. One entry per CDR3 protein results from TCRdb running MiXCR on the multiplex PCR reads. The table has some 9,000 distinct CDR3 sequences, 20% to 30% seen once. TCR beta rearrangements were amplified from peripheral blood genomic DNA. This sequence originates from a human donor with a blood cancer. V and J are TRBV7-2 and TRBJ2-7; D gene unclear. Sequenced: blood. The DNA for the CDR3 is TGTGCCAGCAGCTCCAGACCCTACGAGCAGTACTTC. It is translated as CASSSRPYEQYF.